This T cell receptor (beta chain) emerged from a study of CD8+CD57+ T cells in acquired aplastic anemia. Study in general: Across the sorted CD4+ and CD8+ cells, DNA amounts averaged about 3.2 ug. Broader study findings: Fewer than 35 sequences, all CD8+ CDR3, were shared between patients and controls.

Points on this clonotype: Its target is not known.

Selection for sequencing was limited to patients who had shown CD8+CD57+ cell expansion by flow cytometry. Acquired aplastic anemia of severe grade affected all patients. Germline CDR1 reads SEHNR; CDR2 reads FQNEAQ (reference sequence). The V gene end was trimmed by 3 bases and the J gene end by 11 bases; junction bases not matched to a gene: 16. This CDR3 comprises 16 residues. Both TCR beta VDJ combination and CDR3 sequence profiling were carried out. Genomic DNA was the template for this profiling. TCRdb ran MiXCR on the reads and lists one entry per CDR3 protein. The sample shows roughly 250,000 distinct CDR3 sequences, 70% to 85% of them seen only once.

The source material was sorted CD4+, CD8+, or CD8+CD57+ T cells (not recorded which) from PBMCs. This sequence joins TRBV7-9 and TRBJ1-2, with 9 positions matching TRBD1. This clonotype was sampled from a human donor with aplastic anemia. Here the CDR3 DNA reads TGTGCCAGCAGCTTGGACAGGGGCGCTCCTGCGAGCAGTTACACCTTC. Translation: CASSLDRGAPASSYTF.